This TCR beta chain is drawn from a study of blood T cell repertoires in COVID-19. How the authors handled the data: Reference gene primer amplification gave nucleated cell count estimates. The assay was immunoSEQ multiplex PCR, and TCRdb's table has in-frame clones only and misses some. V, J and clone size are those of that table, while D and trimming were read from the DNA. The sample lists some 220,000 clones, around 84% occurring once. The germline CDR1 and CDR2 sequences are LNHDA and SQIVND (reference sequence). Trimming stripped 6 bases from V and 3 bases from J, with 18 bases between. The CDR3 consists of 15 residues.

The TCR comes from a woman aged 80 or over with active or convalescent COVID-19. The chain recombines TRBV19 with TRBJ2-7; D is possibly TRBD1 (6 bases). Sequenced sample: peripheral blood. CDR3 loop: CASSKQIQQGYEQYF. The CDR3 nucleotides are TGTGCCAGTAGCAAACAAATCCAACAGGGCTACGAGCAGTACTTC.